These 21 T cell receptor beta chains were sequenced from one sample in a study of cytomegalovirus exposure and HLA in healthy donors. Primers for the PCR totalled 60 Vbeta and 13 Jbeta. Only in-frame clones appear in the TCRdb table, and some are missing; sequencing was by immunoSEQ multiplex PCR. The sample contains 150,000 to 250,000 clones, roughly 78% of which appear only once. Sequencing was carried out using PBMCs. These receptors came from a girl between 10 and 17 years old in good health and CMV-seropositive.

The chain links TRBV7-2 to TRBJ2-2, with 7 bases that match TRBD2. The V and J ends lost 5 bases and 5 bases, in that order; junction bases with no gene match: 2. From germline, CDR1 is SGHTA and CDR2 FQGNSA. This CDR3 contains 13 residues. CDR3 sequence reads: CASSPGGTGELFF. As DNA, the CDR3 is TGTGCCAGCAGCCCCGGGGGGACCGGGGAGCTGTTTTTT. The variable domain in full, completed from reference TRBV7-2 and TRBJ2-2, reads GAGVSQSPSNKVTEKGKDVELRCDPISGHTALYWYRQSLGQGLEFLIYFQGNSAPDKSGLPSDRFSAERTGGSVSTLTIQRTQQEDSAVYLCASSPGGTGELFFGEGSRLTVL.

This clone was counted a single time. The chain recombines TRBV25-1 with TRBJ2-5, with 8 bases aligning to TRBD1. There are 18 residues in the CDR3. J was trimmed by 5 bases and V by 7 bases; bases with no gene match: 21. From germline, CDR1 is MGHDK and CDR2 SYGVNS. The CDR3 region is CASKSLTGEPIIQETQYF. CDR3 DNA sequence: TGTGCCAGCAAATCACTGACAGGGGAGCCGATAATCCAGGAGACCCAGTACTTC.

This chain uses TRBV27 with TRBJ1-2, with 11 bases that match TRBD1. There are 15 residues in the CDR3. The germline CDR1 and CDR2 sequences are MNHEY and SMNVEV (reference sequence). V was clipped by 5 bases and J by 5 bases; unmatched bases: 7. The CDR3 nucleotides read TGTGCCAGCAGTCCGGGGACAGGGGGAGCTTATGGCTACACCTTC. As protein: CASSPGTGGAYGYTF.

DNA of the CDR3: TGTGCCAGCAGCAAGGAAGGGAGAGAGCAGTACTTC. It specifies CASSKEGREQYF. This chain uses TRBV21-1 with TRBJ2-7; the tabulated D call, TRBD2, remains unverified against the DNA. TRBV21-1 has pseudogene status. The CDR3 has 12 amino acids.

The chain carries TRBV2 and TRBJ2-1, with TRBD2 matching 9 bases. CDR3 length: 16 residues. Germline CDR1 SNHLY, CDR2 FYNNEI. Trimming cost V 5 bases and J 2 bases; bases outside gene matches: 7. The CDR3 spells CASSSSSGGTYNEQFF. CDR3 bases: TGTGCCAGCAGTTCGAGTAGCGGGGGTACCTACAATGAGCAGTTCTTC.

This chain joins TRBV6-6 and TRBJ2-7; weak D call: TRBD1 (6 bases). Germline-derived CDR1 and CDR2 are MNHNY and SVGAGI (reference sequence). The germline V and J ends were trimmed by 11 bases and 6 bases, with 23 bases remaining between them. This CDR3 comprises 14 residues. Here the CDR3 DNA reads TGTGCCTCGGACAGTCGGGTGACTTCGGCCGAGCAGTACTTC. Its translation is CASDSRVTSAEQYF.

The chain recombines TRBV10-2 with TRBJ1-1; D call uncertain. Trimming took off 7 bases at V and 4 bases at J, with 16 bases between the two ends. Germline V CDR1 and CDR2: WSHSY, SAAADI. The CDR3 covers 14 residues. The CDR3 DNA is TGCGCCAGCACCGGAGCTGGGGAGGGCACTGAAGCTTTCTTT. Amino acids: CASTGAGEGTEAFF.

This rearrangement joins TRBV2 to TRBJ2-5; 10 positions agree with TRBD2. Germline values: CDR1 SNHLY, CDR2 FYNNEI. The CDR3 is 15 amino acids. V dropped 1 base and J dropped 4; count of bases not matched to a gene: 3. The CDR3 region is CASSEERGGPETQYF. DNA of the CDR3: TGTGCCAGCAGTGAAGAGCGGGGGGGCCCAGAGACCCAGTACTTC.

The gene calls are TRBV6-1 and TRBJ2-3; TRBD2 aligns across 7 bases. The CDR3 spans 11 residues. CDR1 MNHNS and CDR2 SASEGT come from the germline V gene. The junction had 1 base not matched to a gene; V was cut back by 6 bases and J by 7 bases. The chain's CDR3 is CASRGGYTQYF. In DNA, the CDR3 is TGTGCCAGCAGGGGGGGGTATACGCAGTATTTT.

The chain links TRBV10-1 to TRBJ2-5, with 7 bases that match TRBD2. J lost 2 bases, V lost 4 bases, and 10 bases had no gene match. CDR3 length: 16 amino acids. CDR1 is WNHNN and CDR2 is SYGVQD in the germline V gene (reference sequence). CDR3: CASSAYGAGRQETQYF. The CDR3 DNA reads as TGCGCCAGCAGTGCTTATGGAGCGGGGCGACAAGAGACCCAGTACTTC.

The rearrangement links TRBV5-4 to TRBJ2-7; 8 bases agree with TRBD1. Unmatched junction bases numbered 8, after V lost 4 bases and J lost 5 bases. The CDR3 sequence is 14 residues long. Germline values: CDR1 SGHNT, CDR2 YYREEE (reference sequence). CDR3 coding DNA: TGTGCCAGCAGCCCCCGGGACAGGTGGAACGAGCAGTACTTC. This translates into CASSPRDRWNEQYF.

The CDR3 region is CASGLVPPPQGANTGELFF. The CDR3 DNA reads TGTGCTAGTGGTTTGGTACCCCCCCCACAGGGCGCGAACACCGGGGAGCTGTTTTTT. This rearrangement joins TRBV12-5 to TRBJ2-2; D possibly corresponds to TRBD1 (6 bases). The CDR3 has 19 amino acids. V gave up 0 bases and J gave up 0 bases, with 17 bases separating them. Per germline, CDR1 LGHNT and CDR2 FRNRAP.

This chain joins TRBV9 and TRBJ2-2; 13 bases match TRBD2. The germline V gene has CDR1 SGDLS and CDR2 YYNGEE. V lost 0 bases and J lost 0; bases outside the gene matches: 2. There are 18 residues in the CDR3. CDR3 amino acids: CASSVGLAGGTNTGELFF. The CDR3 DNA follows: TGTGCCAGCAGCGTAGGACTAGCGGGGGGAACGAACACCGGGGAGCTGTTTTTT. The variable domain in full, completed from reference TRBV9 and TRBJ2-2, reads DSGVTQTPKHLITATGQRVTLRCSPRSGDLSVYWYQQSLDQGLQFLIQYYNGEERAKGNILERFSAQQFPDLHSELNLSSLELGDSALYFCASSVGLAGGTNTGELFFGEGSRLTVL.

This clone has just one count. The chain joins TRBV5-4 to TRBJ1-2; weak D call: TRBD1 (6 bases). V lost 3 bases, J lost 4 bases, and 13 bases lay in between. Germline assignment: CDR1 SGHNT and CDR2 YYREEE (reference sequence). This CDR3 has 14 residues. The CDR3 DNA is TGTGCCAGCAGCTCCGACGCGGGGGCCTATGGCTACACCTTC. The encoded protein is CASSSDAGAYGYTF.

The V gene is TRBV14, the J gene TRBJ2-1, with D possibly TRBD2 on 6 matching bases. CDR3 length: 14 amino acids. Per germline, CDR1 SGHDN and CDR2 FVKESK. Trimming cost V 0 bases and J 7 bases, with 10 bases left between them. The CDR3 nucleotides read TGTGCCAGCAGCCAAGATCGGGGACTTAATGAGCAGTTCTTC. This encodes CASSQDRGLNEQFF. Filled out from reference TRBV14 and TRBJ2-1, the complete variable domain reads EAGVTQFPSHSVIEKGQTVTLRCDPISGHDNLYWYRRVMGKEIKFLLHFVKESKQDESGMPNNRFLAERTGGTYSTLKVQPAELEDSGVYFCASSQDRGLNEQFFGPGTRLTVL.

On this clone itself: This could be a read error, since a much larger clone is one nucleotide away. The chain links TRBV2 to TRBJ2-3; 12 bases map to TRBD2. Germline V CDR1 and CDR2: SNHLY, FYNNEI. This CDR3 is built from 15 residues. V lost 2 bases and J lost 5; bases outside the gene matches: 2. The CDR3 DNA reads TGTGCCAGCAGTGAACTAGCGGGGGGGCGAGATACGCAGTATTTT. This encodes CASSELAGGRDTQYF.

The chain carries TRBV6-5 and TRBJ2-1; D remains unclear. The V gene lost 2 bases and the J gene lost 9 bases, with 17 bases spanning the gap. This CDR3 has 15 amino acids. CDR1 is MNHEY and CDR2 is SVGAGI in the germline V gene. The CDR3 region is CASSYRPMSTGEQFF. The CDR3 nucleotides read TGTGCCAGCAGTTACCGCCCGATGTCCACTGGTGAGCAGTTCTTC.

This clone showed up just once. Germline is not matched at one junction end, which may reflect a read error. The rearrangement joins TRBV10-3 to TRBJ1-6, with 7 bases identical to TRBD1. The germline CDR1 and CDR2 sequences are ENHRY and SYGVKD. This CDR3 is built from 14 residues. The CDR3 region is CAISDDRAPSPLHF. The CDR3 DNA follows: TGTGCCATAAGTGACGACAGGGCCCCCTCACCCCTCCACTTT.

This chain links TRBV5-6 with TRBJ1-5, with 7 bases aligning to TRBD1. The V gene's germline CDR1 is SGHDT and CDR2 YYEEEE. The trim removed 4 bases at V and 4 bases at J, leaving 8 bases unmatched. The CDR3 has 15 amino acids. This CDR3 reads CASSRGQAPNQPQHF. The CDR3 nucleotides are TGTGCCAGCAGCCGAGGACAGGCACCTAATCAGCCCCAGCATTTT.

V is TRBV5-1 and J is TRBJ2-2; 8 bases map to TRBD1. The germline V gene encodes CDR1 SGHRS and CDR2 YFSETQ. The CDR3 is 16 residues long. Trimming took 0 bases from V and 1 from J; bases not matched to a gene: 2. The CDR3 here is CASSLEGTGNTGELFF. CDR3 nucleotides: TGCGCCAGCAGCTTGGAGGGGACAGGGAACACCGGGGAGCTGTTTTTT.

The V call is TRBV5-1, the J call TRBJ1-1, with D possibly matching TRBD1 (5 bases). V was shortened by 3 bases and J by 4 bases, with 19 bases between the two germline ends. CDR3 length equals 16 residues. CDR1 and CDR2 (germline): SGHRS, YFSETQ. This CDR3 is CASSWTMGRESTEAFF. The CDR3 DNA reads TGCGCCAGCAGCTGGACAATGGGACGGGAGAGCACTGAAGCTTTCTTT.